Each of the 21 T cell receptor beta chains below was sequenced from the same sample in a study of cytomegalovirus exposure and HLA in healthy donors. The PCR used 60 Vbeta and 13 Jbeta primers. Profiling relied on immunoSEQ multiplex PCR, and the TCRdb table lists in-frame clones only, not all of them. The sample lists about 190,000 clones, over 70% occurring once. Material for sequencing was PBMCs. The receptors here all came from a woman aged 25 to 39 in good health and CMV-seropositive.

This clone was seen once. The chain joins TRBV7-7 to TRBJ2-1; a weak D match, TRBD2 (6 bases). Germline V gene data show CDR1 as SSHAT and CDR2 as FNYEAQ (reference sequence). This CDR3 region has 14 residues. In DNA form, the CDR3 reads TGTGCTAGCTCTAAGGAGGGACTCTACAATGAGCAGTTCTTC. Its translation is CASSKEGLYNEQFF.

This chain links TRBV9 with TRBJ2-3, with 8 positions matching TRBD2. With 4 bases clipped from V and 0 bases from J, the junction kept 7 bases outside the gene matches. The germline CDR1 and CDR2 sequences are SGDLS and YYNGEE. This CDR3 has 16 amino acids. The CDR3 DNA follows: TGTGCCAGCAGCCCTAGTGGGACTAGGAGCACAGATACGCAGTATTTT. It codes for CASSPSGTRSTDTQYF.

The table lists this clone with a few counts. This chain's CDR3 is CASSSPDRGRMNTEAFF. In DNA, the CDR3 is TGTGCCAGCAGCTCTCCGGACAGGGGTCGAATGAACACTGAAGCTTTCTTT. The V call is TRBV5-6, the J call TRBJ1-1; 9 bases agree with TRBD1. CDR1 and CDR2 (germline): SGHDT, YYEEEE. The CDR3 spans 17 residues. Trimming took 3 bases from V and 0 from J; bases not matched to a gene: 9.

CDR3 nucleotide sequence: TGTGCCAGCAGCCTCTTACTAGCTTCCTACGAGCAGTACTTC. As protein: CASSLLLASYEQYF. The rearrangement uses TRBV5-5 and TRBJ2-5, with a tentative D call TRBD2 (6 bases). The end of the DNA fits TRBJ2-7 better, so the J call may be wrong. This CDR3 has 14 amino acids. Germline CDR1 reads SGHKS; CDR2 reads YYEKEE (reference sequence).

The genes are TRBV5-1 and TRBJ1-2, with TRBD1 as a possible D gene (5 bases). With 2 bases removed from V and 8 bases from J, the gap between germline ends came to 13 bases. Germline V gene lookup returns CDR1 SGHRS and CDR2 YFSETQ. This CDR3 has 13 amino acids. The CDR3 bases are TGCGCCAGCAGCTTTATTTCAGGGCAAGGCTACACCTTC. Translation gives CASSFISGQGYTF. Looking up the rest from reference TRBV5-1 and TRBJ1-2 gives the full variable domain: KAGVTQTPRYLIKTRGQQVTLSCSPISGHRSVSWYQQTPGQGLQFLFEYFSETQRNKGNFPGRFSGRQFSNSRSEMNVSTLELGDSALYLCASSFISGQGYTFGSGTRLTVV.

This clone was counted a few times. This chain joins TRBV2 and TRBJ1-5; D is undetermined. Deletions cut 3 bases from V and 2 bases from J, with 8 bases between. CDR1 SNHLY and CDR2 FYNNEI come from the germline V gene. The CDR3 consists of 14 residues. The chain's CDR3 is CASSEEVRNQPQHF. The CDR3 nucleotides read TGTGCCAGCAGTGAGGAGGTACGCAATCAGCCCCAGCATTTT.

V and J are TRBV5-4 and TRBJ2-2, with 10 bases fitting TRBD2. This CDR3 has 17 residues. The germline gives CDR1 SGHNT, CDR2 YYREEE (reference sequence). The V gene end was trimmed by 1 base and the J gene end by 5 bases; junction bases not matched to a gene: 8. CDR3 residues: CASSLSRLAGETGELFF. The CDR3 DNA reads TGTGCCAGCAGCTTGAGTAGACTAGCGGGTGAGACCGGGGAGCTGTTTTTT.

This chain connects TRBV4-2 to TRBJ2-3; 10 bases align to TRBD2. CDR1 is LGHNA and CDR2 is YNFKEQ in the germline V gene. The CDR3 is 13 amino acids. Trimming removed 9 bases from V and 11 bases from J; junction bases left unmatched: 11. The CDR3 is CASRGLAKGRQYF. The CDR3 nucleotides are TGTGCCAGTCGGGGACTAGCGAAGGGTCGGCAGTATTTT.

The V gene is TRBV7-9, the J gene TRBJ2-7; TRBD2 aligns across 7 bases. In germline, CDR1 is SEHNR, CDR2 FQNEAQ (reference sequence). The CDR3 extends over 16 amino acids. Losses at the gene ends were 3 bases for V and 0 bases for J; bases not matched to a gene: 8. In nucleotides, the CDR3 is TGTGCCAGCAGCTTGCCGGGGGGAGACATCTCCTACGAGCAGTACTTC. Translation gives CASSLPGGDISYEQYF.

This chain joins TRBV6-5 and TRBJ2-7, with TRBD2 identical over 14 bases. Germline CDR1 reads MNHEY; CDR2 reads SVGAGI. The CDR3 extends over 16 amino acids. Trimming took 2 bases from V and 2 from J; bases not matched to a gene: 2. The CDR3 sequence is CASSYRLAGGPYEQYF. CDR3 in DNA: TGTGCCAGCAGTTACAGACTAGCGGGAGGGCCCTACGAGCAGTACTTC.

This chain uses TRBV28 with TRBJ1-1; tentatively, D is TRBD1 (5 bases). There are 16 residues in the CDR3. CDR1 and CDR2 from the germline V gene are MDHEN and SYDVKM. V lost 7 bases and J 4 bases, leaving 22 bases between the germline ends. CDR3 in DNA: TGTGCCAGCAAGTTTTGGGGAACAAGGGGCCCCACTGAAGCTTTCTTT. It codes for CASKFWGTRGPTEAFF.

A few counts support this clone. The J gene is TRBJ1-1, the V gene TRBV11-2; 8 bases align to TRBD1. CDR1 is SGHAT, CDR2 FQNNGV, per germline. Losses at the gene ends were 7 bases for V and 7 bases for J; bases not matched to a gene: 14. The CDR3 length is 15 residues. CDR3 nucleotide sequence: TGTGCCAGCACCTTTCCCGGACAGGGTATCGGTGAAGCTTTCTTT. Amino acid sequence: CASTFPGQGIGEAFF.

Comments on this clone: One junction end disagrees with the germline gene, perhaps due to a read error. V usage is TRBV7-9 and J usage is TRBJ2-1; 9 nucleotides line up with TRBD2. Germline CDR1 reads SEHNR; CDR2 reads FQNEAQ (reference sequence). The CDR3 has 18 residues. CDR3 nucleotide sequence: TGTTCCAGCAGTCCCAACCCGGGAGGGCTAGCGGGGCTCAATGAGCAGTTCTTC. The encoded protein is CSSSPNPGGLAGLNEQFF.

The J gene is TRBJ2-1, the V gene TRBV14; the D gene is possibly TRBD1 (6 bases). Germline CDR1 is SGHDN and CDR2 is FVKESK. Trimming shortened V by 0 bases and J by 4 bases, and 13 bases separated the two germline ends. This CDR3 spans 16 amino acids. This chain's CDR3 is CASSQDGQGFYNEQFF. The CDR3 coding sequence is TGTGCCAGCAGCCAAGATGGGCAGGGGTTTTACAATGAGCAGTTCTTC.

DNA for the CDR3: TGCACCAGCAGCCAAGATGGGGTAGTGGGGAAAGGGGGCACAGATACGCAGTATTTT. As protein: CTSSQDGVVGKGGTDTQYF. The chain uses TRBV1 and TRBJ2-3; the table's D call TRBD1 went unverified against the DNA. TRBV1 is listed as a pseudogene. The CDR3 runs 19 residues.

The V and J genes are TRBV21-1 and TRBJ2-7; the table assigns TRBD1, which was not confirmed against the DNA. TRBV21-1 is an annotated pseudogene. The CDR3 covers 16 residues. CDR3 sequence reads: CASSKGLGDRGLKQYF. The CDR3 DNA reads as TGTGCCAGCAGCAAAGGGTTGGGGGACAGGGGCCTAAAGCAGTACTTC.

The CDR3 loop reads CASSPGGLYGYTF. The CDR3, as DNA: TGTGCCAGCAGCCCGGGGGGACTCTATGGCTACACCTTC. The gene calls are TRBV6-5 and TRBJ1-2, with TRBD1 as a possible D gene (5 bases). Trimming pared 6 bases from V and 4 bases from J, leaving 12 bases between. The V gene's germline CDR1 is MNHEY and CDR2 SVGAGI. CDR3 length: 13 amino acids.

The chain combines TRBV5-4 with TRBJ2-7; D is ambiguous. CDR3 size: 14 residues. V lost 5 bases to trimming and J lost 0 bases, with 12 bases between them. The germline V gene encodes CDR1 SGHNT and CDR2 YYREEE (reference sequence). Written as DNA, the CDR3 is TGTGCCAGCAGTCCTCGCGGATACTCCTACGAGCAGTACTTC. Its translation: CASSPRGYSYEQYF.

The chain carries TRBV11-2 and TRBJ2-7, with 12 bases matching TRBD2. The length of the CDR3 is 14 residues. From germline, CDR1 is SGHAT and CDR2 FQNNGV. Trimming took 5 bases from V and 6 from J; bases not matched to a gene: 5. The CDR3 bases are TGTGCCAGCAGCCCGGGACTAGCGGGTTTCGAGCAGTACTTC. This translates into CASSPGLAGFEQYF.

V usage is TRBV7-8 and J usage is TRBJ1-5, with 7 bases fitting TRBD1. Germline assignment: CDR1 SGHVS and CDR2 FQNEAQ. Unmatched junction bases numbered 10, after V lost 2 bases and J lost 0 bases. The CDR3 is made up of 18 amino acids. Here the CDR3 reads CASSLSSTGRNSNQPQHF. The DNA of the CDR3 is TGTGCCAGCAGCTTAAGCTCGACAGGGAGGAATAGCAATCAGCCCCAGCATTTT.

This chain uses TRBV6-1 with TRBJ1-2; possible D gene TRBD1, 6 bases. The CDR3 sequence is 13 residues long. The V end lost 1 base, the J end lost 8 bases, and 11 bases lay between the germline ends. Germline V lookup: CDR1 MNHNS, CDR2 SASEGT. The CDR3, as DNA: TGTGCCAGCAGTGAAGGGCAGGGGTTAGGCTACACCTTC. Encoded protein: CASSEGQGLGYTF.